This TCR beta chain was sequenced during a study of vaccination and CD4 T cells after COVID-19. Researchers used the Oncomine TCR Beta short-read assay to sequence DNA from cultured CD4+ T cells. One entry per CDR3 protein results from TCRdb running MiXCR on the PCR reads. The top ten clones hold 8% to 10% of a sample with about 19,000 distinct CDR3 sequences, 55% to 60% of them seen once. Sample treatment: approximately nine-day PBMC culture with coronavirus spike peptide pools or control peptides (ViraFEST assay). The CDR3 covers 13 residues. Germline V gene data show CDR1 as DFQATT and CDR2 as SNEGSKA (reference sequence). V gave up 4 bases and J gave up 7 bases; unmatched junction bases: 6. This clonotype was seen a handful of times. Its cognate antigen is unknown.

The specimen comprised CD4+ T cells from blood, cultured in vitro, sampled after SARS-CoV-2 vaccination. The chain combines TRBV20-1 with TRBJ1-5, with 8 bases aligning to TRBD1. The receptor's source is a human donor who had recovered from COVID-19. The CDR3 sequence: CSATQGAWQPQHF. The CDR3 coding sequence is TGCAGTGCTACTCAGGGGGCTTGGCAGCCCCAGCATTTT.